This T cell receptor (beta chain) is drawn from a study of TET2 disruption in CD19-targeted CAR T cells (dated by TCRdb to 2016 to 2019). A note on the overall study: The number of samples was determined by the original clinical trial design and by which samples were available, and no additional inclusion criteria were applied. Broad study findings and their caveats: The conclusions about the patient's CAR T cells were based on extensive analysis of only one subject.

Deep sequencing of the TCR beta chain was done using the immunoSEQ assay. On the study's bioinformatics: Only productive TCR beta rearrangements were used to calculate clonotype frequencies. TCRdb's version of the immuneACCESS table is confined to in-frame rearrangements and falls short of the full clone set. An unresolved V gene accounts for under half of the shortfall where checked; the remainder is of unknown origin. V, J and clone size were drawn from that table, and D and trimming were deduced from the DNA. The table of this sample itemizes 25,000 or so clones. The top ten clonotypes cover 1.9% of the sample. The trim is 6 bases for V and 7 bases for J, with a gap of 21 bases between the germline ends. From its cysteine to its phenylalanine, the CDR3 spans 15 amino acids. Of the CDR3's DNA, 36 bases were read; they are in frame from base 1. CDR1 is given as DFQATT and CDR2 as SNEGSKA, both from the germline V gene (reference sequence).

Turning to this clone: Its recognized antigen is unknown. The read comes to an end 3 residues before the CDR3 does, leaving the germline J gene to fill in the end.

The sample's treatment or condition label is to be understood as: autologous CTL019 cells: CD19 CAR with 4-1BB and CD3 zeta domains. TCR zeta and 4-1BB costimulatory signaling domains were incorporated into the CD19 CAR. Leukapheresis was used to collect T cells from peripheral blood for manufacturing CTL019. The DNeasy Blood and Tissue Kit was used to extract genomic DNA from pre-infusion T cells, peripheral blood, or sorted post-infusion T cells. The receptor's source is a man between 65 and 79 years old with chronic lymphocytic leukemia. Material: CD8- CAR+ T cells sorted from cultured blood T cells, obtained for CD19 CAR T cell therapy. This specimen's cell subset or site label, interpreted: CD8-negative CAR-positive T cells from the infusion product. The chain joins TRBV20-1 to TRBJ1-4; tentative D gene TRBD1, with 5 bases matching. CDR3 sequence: CSAPLPPAGGEKLFF. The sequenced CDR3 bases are TGCAGTGCCCCTCTGCCCCCCGCGGGGGGTGAAAAA.